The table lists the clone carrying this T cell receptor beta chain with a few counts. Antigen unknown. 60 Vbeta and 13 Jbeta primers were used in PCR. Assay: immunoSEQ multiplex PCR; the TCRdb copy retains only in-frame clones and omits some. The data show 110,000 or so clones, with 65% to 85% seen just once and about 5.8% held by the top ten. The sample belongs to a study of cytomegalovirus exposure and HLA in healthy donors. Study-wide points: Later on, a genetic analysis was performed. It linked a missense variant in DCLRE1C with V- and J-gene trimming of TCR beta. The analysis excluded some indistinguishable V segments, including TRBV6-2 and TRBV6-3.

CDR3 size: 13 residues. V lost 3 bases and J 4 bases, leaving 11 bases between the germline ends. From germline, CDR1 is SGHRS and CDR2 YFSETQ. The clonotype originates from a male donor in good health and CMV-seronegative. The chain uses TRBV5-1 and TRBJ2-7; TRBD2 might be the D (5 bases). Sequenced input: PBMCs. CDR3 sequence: CASSSGNGYEQYF. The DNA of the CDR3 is TGCGCCAGCAGCTCGGGGAATGGTTACGAGCAGTACTTC.